This T cell receptor beta chain comes out of a study of blood T cell repertoires in COVID-19. The wider study: COVID-19 samples from acute and convalescent phases originated in the United States, Italy and Spain. Sources were T cells, B-cell-depleted T cells, or PBMCs; the material itself was cDNA or gDNA.

The CDR3 loop spans 16 amino acids. Per the germline V gene, CDR1 is MGHDK and CDR2 is SYGVNS. Trimming at V came to 3 bases and at J to 3 bases, leaving 6 bases not matched to a gene. In the original processing: Amplifying reference gene primers gave estimates of nucleated cell counts. Method: immunoSEQ multiplex PCR; TCRdb's copy keeps in-frame clones and lacks some. That table is the source of V, J and clone size, and D and trimming were worked out from the DNA. The data hold 100,000 or so clones, with roughly 92% observed a single time. The material sequenced was peripheral blood. V and J are TRBV25-1 and TRBJ2-2; TRBD2 agrees at 8 bases. The sequence came from a man between 45 and 60 years old with active COVID-19. CDR3 DNA sequence: TGTGCCAGCAGTGATCTCCCGGGACTAGACACCGGGGAGCTGTTTTTT. This translates into CASSDLPGLDTGELFF.